This T cell receptor beta chain was recorded in a study of blood T cell repertoires in COVID-19. Overall study context: Samples representing acute and convalescent COVID-19 were sourced from the United States, Italy and Spain. The analysed material was cDNA or gDNA that came from T cells, B-cell-depleted T cells, or PBMCs.

Here immunoSEQ multiplex PCR was the method, and the copy in TCRdb shows in-frame clones only, minus some. The sample has about 380,000 clones; more than 75% are singletons. V dropped 6 bases and J dropped 1; count of bases not matched to a gene: 0. The V gene's germline CDR1 is LGHDT and CDR2 YNNKEL (reference sequence). The CDR3 has 13 amino acids. Clinical histories supplied by participants themselves formed the basis of cohort assignment. Resolution of symptoms, clearance, or two negative PCRs was present in recovered Cohort 3 donors. This clone appeared a single time. The V call is TRBV3-1 (or the pseudogene TRBV3-2), the J call TRBJ2-3, with 8 bases that match TRBD2. What was sequenced was PBMCs or T cells enriched from blood (not recorded which). The source is a woman between 18 and 29 years old who had recovered from COVID-19. The CDR3 spells CASRLAGTDTQYF. CDR3 sequence (DNA): TGTGCCAGCAGACTAGCGGGCACAGATACGCAGTATTTT.